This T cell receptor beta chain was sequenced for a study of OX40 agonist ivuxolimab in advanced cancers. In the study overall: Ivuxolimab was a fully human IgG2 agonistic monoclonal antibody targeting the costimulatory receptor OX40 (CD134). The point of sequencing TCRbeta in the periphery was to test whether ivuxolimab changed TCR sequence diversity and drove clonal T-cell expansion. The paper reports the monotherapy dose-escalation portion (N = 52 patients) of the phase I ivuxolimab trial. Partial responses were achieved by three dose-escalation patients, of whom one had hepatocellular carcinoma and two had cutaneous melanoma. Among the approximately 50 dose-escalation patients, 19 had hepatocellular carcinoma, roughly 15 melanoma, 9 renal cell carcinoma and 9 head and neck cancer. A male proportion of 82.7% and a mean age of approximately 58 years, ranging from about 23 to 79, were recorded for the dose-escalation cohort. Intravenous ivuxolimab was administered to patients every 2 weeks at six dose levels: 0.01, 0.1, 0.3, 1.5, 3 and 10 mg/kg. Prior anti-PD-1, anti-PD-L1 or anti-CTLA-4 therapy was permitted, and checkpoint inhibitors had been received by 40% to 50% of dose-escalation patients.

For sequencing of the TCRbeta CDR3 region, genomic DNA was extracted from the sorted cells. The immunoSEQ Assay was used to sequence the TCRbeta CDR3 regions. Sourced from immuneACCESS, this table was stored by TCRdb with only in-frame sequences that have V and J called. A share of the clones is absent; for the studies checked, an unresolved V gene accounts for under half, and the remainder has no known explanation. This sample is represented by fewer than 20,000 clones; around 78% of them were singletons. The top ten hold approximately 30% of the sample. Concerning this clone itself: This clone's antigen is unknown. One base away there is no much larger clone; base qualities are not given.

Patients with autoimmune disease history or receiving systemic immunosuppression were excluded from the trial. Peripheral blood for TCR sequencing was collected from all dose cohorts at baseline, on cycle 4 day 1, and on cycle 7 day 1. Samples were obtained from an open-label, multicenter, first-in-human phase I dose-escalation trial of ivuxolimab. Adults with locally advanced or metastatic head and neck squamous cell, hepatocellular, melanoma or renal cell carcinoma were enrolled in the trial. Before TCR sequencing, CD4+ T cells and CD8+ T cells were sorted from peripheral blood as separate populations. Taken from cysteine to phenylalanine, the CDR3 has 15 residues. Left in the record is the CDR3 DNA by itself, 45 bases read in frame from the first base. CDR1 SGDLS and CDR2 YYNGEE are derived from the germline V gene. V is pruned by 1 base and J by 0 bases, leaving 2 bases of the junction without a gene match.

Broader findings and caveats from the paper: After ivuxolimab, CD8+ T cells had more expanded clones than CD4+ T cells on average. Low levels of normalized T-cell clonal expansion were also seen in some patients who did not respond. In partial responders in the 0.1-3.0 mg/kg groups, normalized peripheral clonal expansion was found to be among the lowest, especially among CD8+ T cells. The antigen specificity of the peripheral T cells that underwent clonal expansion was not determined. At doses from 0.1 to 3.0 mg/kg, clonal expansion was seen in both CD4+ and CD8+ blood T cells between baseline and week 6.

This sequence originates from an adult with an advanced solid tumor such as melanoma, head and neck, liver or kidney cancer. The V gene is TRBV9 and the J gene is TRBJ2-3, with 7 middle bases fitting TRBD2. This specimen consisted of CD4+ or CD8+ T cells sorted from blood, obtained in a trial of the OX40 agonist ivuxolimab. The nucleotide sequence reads TGTGCCAGCAGCGTAACGGGAGGTAGCACAGATACGCAGTATTTT. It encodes CASSVTGGSTDTQYF.